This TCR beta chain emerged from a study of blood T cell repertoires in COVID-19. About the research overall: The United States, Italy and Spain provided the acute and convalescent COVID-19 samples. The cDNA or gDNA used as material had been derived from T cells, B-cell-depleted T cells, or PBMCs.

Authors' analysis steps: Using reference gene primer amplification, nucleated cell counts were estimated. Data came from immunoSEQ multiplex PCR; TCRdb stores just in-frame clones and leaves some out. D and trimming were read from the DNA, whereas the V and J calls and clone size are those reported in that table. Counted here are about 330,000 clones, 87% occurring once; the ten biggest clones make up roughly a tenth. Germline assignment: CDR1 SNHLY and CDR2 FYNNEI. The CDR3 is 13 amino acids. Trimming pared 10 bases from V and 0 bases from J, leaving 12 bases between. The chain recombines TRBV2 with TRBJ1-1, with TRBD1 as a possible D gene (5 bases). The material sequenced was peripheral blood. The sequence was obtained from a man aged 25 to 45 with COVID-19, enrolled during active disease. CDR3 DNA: TGTGCCACTAAACCAGGGTTGAACACTGAAGCTTTCTTT. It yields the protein CATKPGLNTEAFF.